The 20 T cell receptor beta chains below were found in one sample sequenced in a study of blood T cell repertoires in COVID-19. TCRdb's table, derived via immunoSEQ multiplex PCR, lists solely in-frame clones and lacks some. The table shows 300,000 to 450,000 clones, with approximately 92% occurring only once. The sequenced sample consisted of PBMCs or T cells enriched from blood (not recorded which). The receptors shown here come from a man aged 18 to 35 who had recovered from COVID-19.

The rearrangement joins TRBV2 to TRBJ2-3, with 7 nucleotides matching TRBD2. The V segment lost 6 bases and the J segment 6 bases; nucleotides outside the gene matches: 9. This CDR3 region has 14 residues. From germline, CDR1 is SNHLY and CDR2 FYNNEI. CDR3 loop: CASRLRDYSDTQYF. As DNA, the CDR3 is TGTGCCAGCAGGTTACGGGACTATAGTGATACGCAGTATTTT.

The DNA for the CDR3 is TGTGCCAGCAGCGTAGGGAGCAGGGGCCCTGGGGAGCAGTTCTTC. Amino acid sequence: CASSVGSRGPGEQFF. The chain has TRBV9 and TRBJ2-1; TRBD1 might be the D (6 bases). With 0 bases removed from V and 10 bases from J, the gap between germline ends came to 17 bases. Germline V CDR1 and CDR2: SGDLS, YYNGEE. The CDR3 covers 15 residues.

The chain employs TRBV28 and TRBJ1-1; D perhaps matches TRBD1 (6 bases). Germline V gene data show CDR1 as MDHEN and CDR2 as SYDVKM. V was pared by 6 bases and J by 4 bases, with 18 bases between. This CDR3 contains 15 residues. In DNA, the CDR3 is TGTGCCAGCAGCCACCGAACAGGGTTTTTCACTGAAGCTTTCTTT. As protein: CASSHRTGFFTEAFF. Complete variable domain (other parts from reference TRBV28 and TRBJ1-1): DVKVTQSSRYLVKRTGEKVFLECVQDMDHENMFWYRQDPGLGLRLIYFSYDVKMKEKGDIPEGYSVSREKKERFSLILESASTNQTSMYLCASSHRTGFFTEAFFGQGTRLTVV.

This rearrangement joins TRBV27 to TRBJ1-2; TRBD1 is a possible D gene (5 bases). V gave up 5 bases and J gave up 8 bases, with 12 bases separating them. Germline loops: CDR1 MNHEY, CDR2 SMNVEV (reference sequence). This CDR3 region has 12 residues. CDR3 sequence: CASSPGGIGYTF. The CDR3 DNA reads as TGTGCCAGCAGTCCGGGGGGGATAGGCTACACCTTC.

The rearrangement uses TRBV28 and TRBJ2-1, with 10 bases identical to TRBD2. Germline lookup yields CDR1 MDHEN and CDR2 SYDVKM. V lost 2 bases to trimming and J lost 6 bases; unmatched junction nucleotides: 7. This CDR3 contains 16 residues. CDR3 nucleotide sequence: TGTGCCAGCAGTTTAAGTCCTAGCGGGAGTGCCAATGAGCAGTTCTTC. Residues: CASSLSPSGSANEQFF.

This clone came up a few times. The chain employs TRBV19 and TRBJ2-1; 9 nucleotides align to TRBD1. The CDR3 has 14 residues. Unmatched junction bases numbered 9, after V lost 5 bases and J lost 10 bases. Germline V gives CDR1 LNHDA, CDR2 SQIVND (reference sequence). The CDR3 DNA reads as TGTGCCAGTAGTCCCGGGACAGGGATCGAGGAGCAGTTCTTC. Its translation is CASSPGTGIEEQFF.

The genes are TRBV6-5 and TRBJ1-1; 7 bases agree with TRBD1. This CDR3 contains 13 residues. Germline V gene lookup returns CDR1 MNHEY and CDR2 SVGAGI. With V trimmed by 6 bases and J by 4 bases, 5 bases remained unmatched. In DNA, the CDR3 is TGTGCCAGCAGACAAACAGGGGCCACTGAAGCTTTCTTT. Protein sequence: CASRQTGATEAFF.

Here the CDR3 DNA reads TGCAGCATACCCCCGGGACAGGGGGCTAATAATCGGGGGAATGAGCAGTTCTTC. It codes for CSIPPGQGANNRGNEQFF. This chain links TRBV29-1 with TRBJ2-1; TRBD1 matches 12 bases. Unmatched junction bases numbered 21, after V lost 8 bases and J lost 7 bases. CDR1 SQVTM and CDR2 ANQGSEA come from the germline V gene. The CDR3 covers 18 residues.

The count of this clone is one. This chain uses TRBV5-4 with TRBJ2-3; a weak D match, TRBD2 (5 bases). There are 15 residues in the CDR3. Germline V gene lookup returns CDR1 SGHNT and CDR2 YYREEE (reference sequence). Trimming took off 4 bases at V and 2 bases at J, with 14 bases between the two ends. DNA of the CDR3: TGTGCCAGCAGCCAATTCGGGGAGAACACAGATACGCAGTATTTT. Protein sequence: CASSQFGENTDTQYF.

Here the CDR3 reads CASSLGRHNEQFF. CDR3 nucleotide sequence: TGTGCCAGCAGCTTAGGGAGACACAATGAGCAGTTCTTC. This sequence joins TRBV7-9 and TRBJ2-1; D is unclear. The germline V and J ends were trimmed by 1 base and 5 bases, with 6 bases remaining between them. Per germline, CDR1 SEHNR and CDR2 FQNEAQ (reference sequence). CDR3 length: 13 residues.

The chain links TRBV24-1 to TRBJ2-7; perhaps TRBD1 as D (6 bases). CDR1 and CDR2 (germline): KGHDR, SFDVKD. The CDR3 covers 12 residues. The V end lost 12 bases, the J end lost 4 bases, and 15 bases lay between the germline ends. The CDR3 spells CAPYRAPYEQYF. The CDR3 region has the DNA TGTGCCCCCTACAGGGCGCCATACGAGCAGTACTTC.

V gene TRBV5-1 combines with J gene TRBJ2-7, with D unclear. The CDR3 is 13 residues long. V lost 5 bases to trimming and J lost 6 bases, with 15 bases between them. CDR1 SGHRS and CDR2 YFSETQ come from the germline V gene. The CDR3 is CASRIDKPGEQYF. In DNA form, the CDR3 reads TGCGCCAGCAGAATTGACAAGCCCGGCGAGCAGTACTTC.

The chain employs TRBV11-2 and TRBJ2-7, with 7 bases that match TRBD1. Trimming took 5 bases from V and 4 from J; bases not matched to a gene: 11. Germline CDR1 reads SGHAT; CDR2 reads FQNNGV. The CDR3 totals 15 residues. CDR3 DNA: TGTGCCAGCAGCCCACAGACAGGGATGAGATACGAGCAGTACTTC. This sequence encodes CASSPQTGMRYEQYF. Drawing the rest from reference TRBV11-2 and TRBJ2-7, the complete variable domain is EAGVAQSPRYKIIEKRQSVAFWCNPISGHATLYWYQQILGQGPKLLIQFQNNGVVDDSQLPKDRFSAERLKGVDSTLKIQPAKLEDSAVYLCASSPQTGMRYEQYFGPGTRLTVT.

This sequence joins TRBV15 and TRBJ2-1; possibly TRBD1 for D (5 bases). The CDR3 covers 15 residues. V was pared by 0 bases and J by 0 bases, with 6 bases between. Germline loops: CDR1 LNHNV, CDR2 YYDKDF (reference sequence). The CDR3 nucleotides read TGTGCCACCAGCAGAGAAGGGGCCTCCTACAATGAGCAGTTCTTC. Its protein is CATSREGASYNEQFF. Full variable domain (missing parts from reference TRBV15 and TRBJ2-1): DAMVIQNPRYQVTQFGKPVTLSCSQTLNHNVMYWYQQKSSQAPKLLFHYYDKDFNNEADTPDNFQSRRPNTSFCFLDIRSPGLGDTAMYLCATSREGASYNEQFFGPGTRLTVL.

This sequence joins TRBV7-2 and TRBJ2-5, with D perhaps matching TRBD1 (6 bases). Trimming left V 5 bases short and J 4 bases short, with 14 bases between. This CDR3 has 14 residues. From germline, CDR1 is SGHTA and CDR2 FQGNSA. CDR3 sequence (DNA): TGTGCCAGCAGCCAGAACAGGGCTCGAGAGACCCAGTACTTC. This encodes CASSQNRARETQYF.

The J gene is TRBJ2-1, the V gene TRBV2; 10 bases are shared with TRBD2. V lost 1 base to trimming and J lost 13 bases; unmatched junction nucleotides: 10. The germline V gene encodes CDR1 SNHLY and CDR2 FYNNEI. This CDR3 has 15 amino acids. CDR3: CASSEEGGLAGDQFF. In nucleotides, the CDR3 is TGTGCCAGCAGTGAAGAAGGCGGTCTAGCGGGAGATCAGTTCTTC.

V is TRBV19 and J is TRBJ2-3; D is possibly TRBD1 (5 bases). This CDR3 spans 15 amino acids. CDR1 is LNHDA and CDR2 is SQIVND in the germline V gene (reference sequence). Between the trimmed V and J ends, which lost 5 bases and 4 bases, there was a span of 16 bases. In DNA, the CDR3 is TGTGCCAGTAGTCCCTTCGACTCCAGGGCAGATACGCAGTATTTT. Translating gives CASSPFDSRADTQYF.

This clone was found a few times. The chain's CDR3 is CASALTGGSPPTEAFF. In DNA, the CDR3 is TGTGCCAGCGCATTAACAGGGGGCTCCCCTCCCACTGAAGCTTTCTTT. The V and J genes are TRBV27 and TRBJ1-1; TRBD1 aligns across 9 bases. The CDR3 length is 16 residues. CDR1 is MNHEY, CDR2 SMNVEV, per germline (reference sequence). The V segment lost 8 bases and the J segment 4 bases; nucleotides outside the gene matches: 14.

The rearrangement joins TRBV19 to TRBJ1-1, with D possibly matching TRBD1 (5 bases). Per the germline V gene, CDR1 is LNHDA and CDR2 is SQIVND (reference sequence). Trimming took off 1 base at V and 4 bases at J, with 7 bases between the two ends. The CDR3 loop spans 13 amino acids. The CDR3 loop is CASSIAQGTEAFF. The CDR3 DNA sequence: TGTGCCAGTAGTATAGCTCAGGGCACTGAAGCTTTCTTT.

V gene TRBV12-3 or TRBV12-4 combines with J gene TRBJ2-3; no clear D. V was pared by 6 bases and J by 2 bases, with 9 bases between. This CDR3 spans 13 amino acids. This CDR3 reads CASSLLSTDTQYF. CDR3 coding DNA: TGTGCCAGCAGCCTACTGTCCACAGATACGCAGTATTTT.